This TCR beta chain appears in the sequencing data of a study of T cell responses to AZD1222 COVID-19 vaccine. Regarding the study as a whole: The study sampled repertoires only after the peak T cell response.

CDR3 length: 12 amino acids. In the case of this clone: The antigen is unknown. At one of its ends the junction is not consistent with the germline gene, which may arise from a read error.

Sequencing was performed with immunoSEQ multiplex PCR; in TCRdb, only in-frame clones are kept and a portion is missing. In the table there are just under 35,000 clones, 86% of which are singletons. The source is an adult in good health. This specimen was peripheral blood, taken on day 0 of AZD1222 vaccination. The V and J genes are TRBV12-3 or TRBV12-4 and TRBJ2-1; 9 bases are a match to TRBD1. CDR3 residues: CASSLGGQGLVF. DNA of the CDR3: TGTGCCAGCAGTTTAGGGGGACAGGGTCTAGTCTTC.